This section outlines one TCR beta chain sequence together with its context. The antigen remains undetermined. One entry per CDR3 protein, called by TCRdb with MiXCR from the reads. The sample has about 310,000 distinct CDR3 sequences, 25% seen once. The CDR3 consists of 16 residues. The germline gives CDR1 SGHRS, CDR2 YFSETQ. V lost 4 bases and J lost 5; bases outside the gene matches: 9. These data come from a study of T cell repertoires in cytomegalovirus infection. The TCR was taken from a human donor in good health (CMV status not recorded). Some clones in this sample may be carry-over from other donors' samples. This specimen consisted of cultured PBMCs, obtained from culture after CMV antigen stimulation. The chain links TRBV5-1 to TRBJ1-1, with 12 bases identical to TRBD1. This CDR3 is CASSQGDRGRGTEAFF. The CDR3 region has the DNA TGCGCCAGCAGCCAAGGGGACAGGGGGCGAGGGACTGAAGCTTTCTTT.